This TCR beta chain was obtained from a study of T cell changes during pregnancy in multiple sclerosis. V lost 4 bases to trimming and J lost 4 bases; unmatched junction nucleotides: 17. Germline CDR1 is SGHRS and CDR2 is YFSETQ. The CDR3 has 18 amino acids. Sequencing used immunoSEQ multiplex PCR; TCRdb keeps in-frame clones, though not all of them. The repertoire has 42,000 or so clones, roughly nine tenths of them found once; the top ten carry 0.75% to 1%. The sequence was collected from a female donor with multiple sclerosis, enrolled in a pregnancy study. This chain links TRBV5-1 with TRBJ2-3; 8 bases are a match to TRBD1. The starting material was CD4+ T cells from peripheral blood mononuclear cells, obtained after pregnancy. The CDR3 region has the DNA TGCGCCAGCAGCGGGAGACAGGGGAGGTCAATCTTAGCAGATACGCAGTATTTT. This gives the protein CASSGRQGRSILADTQYF.